Below are 28 T cell receptor beta chains sequenced from a single sample in a study of CD8 T cells in ankylosing spondylitis. MiXCR, applied by TCRdb to the 5' RACE reads, yields one record per CDR3 protein. The table has 250,000 or so distinct CDR3 sequences, over 8.5% seen once; the top ten hold about 6.8%. Sequencing input: blood, either unsorted or a sorted T cell fraction (not recorded which). All receptors derive from a male donor with ankylosing spondylitis or in good health (not recorded which).

This clonotype was counted at least ten times. V and J are TRBV6-5 and TRBJ1-2, with 8 bases matching TRBD1. This CDR3 is built from 16 residues. Germline V gene data show CDR1 as MNHEY and CDR2 as SVGAGI. V shed 2 bases and J 2 bases; nucleotides not matched to a gene: 7. CDR3 nucleotide sequence: TGTGCCAGCAGTTACCGGGACAGGTCCCTCAACTATGGCTACACCTTC. As protein: CASSYRDRSLNYGYTF.

The CDR3 loop is CASSVSGTYNEQFF. For the CDR3, the DNA is TGTGCCAGCAGCGTAAGTGGCACCTACAATGAGCAGTTCTTC. V and J are TRBV9 and TRBJ2-1; no clear D gene. CDR1 and CDR2 from the germline V gene are SGDLS and YYNGEE. V dropped 1 base and J dropped 2 bases, with 7 bases sitting between them. CDR3 size: 14 residues.

The J gene is TRBJ2-3, the V gene TRBV10-3, with 7 positions matching TRBD2. Germline CDR1 and CDR2: ENHRY and SYGVKD. The V gene end was trimmed by 7 bases and the J gene end by 2 bases; junction bases not matched to a gene: 6. The CDR3 spans 14 residues. CDR3 sequence: CAITASGPTDTQYF. Written as DNA, the CDR3 is TGTGCCATCACCGCTAGCGGCCCCACAGATACGCAGTATTTT.

The chain uses TRBV7-7 and TRBJ2-2; no reliable D call. V lost 3 bases to trimming and J lost 1 base, with 6 bases between them. The CDR3 length is 14 residues. Germline CDR1 SSHAT, CDR2 FNYEAQ (reference sequence). The CDR3 sequence is CASSFDENTGELFF. The DNA for the CDR3 is TGTGCCAGCAGCTTCGACGAGAACACCGGGGAGCTGTTTTTT.

The V gene is TRBV5-1, the J gene TRBJ1-3; D remains unclear. CDR1 and CDR2 (germline): SGHRS, YFSETQ. V was shortened by 3 bases and J by 0 bases, with 7 bases between the two germline ends. The CDR3 spans 14 residues. CDR3 amino acids: CASSSDGSGNTIYF. The CDR3 DNA reads TGCGCCAGCAGCTCGGACGGCTCTGGAAACACCATATATTTT.

J is TRBJ2-7 and V is TRBV6-6; no firm D call. Germline V gene data show CDR1 as MNHNY and CDR2 as SVGAGI (reference sequence). Between the trimmed V and J ends, which lost 2 bases and 6 bases, there was a span of 11 bases. This CDR3 has 13 amino acids. This CDR3 reads CASSYRVLTEQYF. CDR3 in DNA: TGTGCCAGCAGTTACAGGGTCTTGACCGAGCAGTACTTC.

The rearrangement links TRBV2 to TRBJ1-1, with D unresolved. Germline V gives CDR1 SNHLY, CDR2 FYNNEI. CDR3 length: 14 residues. Trimming stripped 6 bases from V and 0 bases from J, with 11 bases between. The CDR3, as DNA: TGTGCCAGCAGCGACGCAGAGATGAACACTGAAGCTTTCTTT. It encodes CASSDAEMNTEAFF.

This clonotype was seen ten or more times. The chain is built from TRBV6-6 and TRBJ2-1; D may be TRBD1 or TRBD2 (5 bases each). This CDR3 is 12 amino acids long. Trimming left V 6 bases short and J 11 bases short, with 14 bases between. The germline CDR1 and CDR2 sequences are MNHNY and SVGAGI (reference sequence). In nucleotides, the CDR3 is TGTGCCAGCAGGTCCGGTGGGGGAAAGCAGTTCTTC. Amino acid sequence: CASRSGGGKQFF.

In DNA form, the CDR3 reads TGCAGTGCTAGAACTGTACAGGGTGAGCAGTTCTTC. Translation gives CSARTVQGEQFF. This sequence joins TRBV20-1 and TRBJ2-1, with TRBD1 as a possible D gene (6 bases). Per germline, CDR1 DFQATT and CDR2 SNEGSKA (reference sequence). The germline V and J ends were trimmed by 2 bases and 9 bases, with 11 bases remaining between them. The CDR3 consists of 12 residues.

This clonotype was seen repeatedly, ten times or more. This rearrangement joins TRBV6-1 to TRBJ2-7, with 8 bases fitting TRBD1. Germline lookup yields CDR1 MNHNS and CDR2 SASEGT. V dropped 6 bases and J dropped 4; count of bases not matched to a gene: 5. The CDR3 loop spans 13 amino acids. Written as DNA, the CDR3 is TGTGCCAGCAGCAGCCGGACAGGGTACGAGCAGTACTTC. Translated, it gives CASSSRTGYEQYF.

This clonotype was seen ten or more times. This rearrangement joins TRBV5-1 to TRBJ2-7; no definite D call. CDR3 length equals 13 residues. Germline CDR1 reads SGHRS; CDR2 reads YFSETQ. The V end lost 4 bases, the J end lost 5 bases, and 13 bases lay between the germline ends. CDR3 nucleotides: TGCGCCAGCAGCCCTGCCGGCCTCGACGAGCAGTACTTC. Translated, it gives CASSPAGLDEQYF.

This clonotype was seen repeatedly, ten times or more. The chain links TRBV9 to TRBJ2-3; 9 bases map to TRBD1. Looked up from germline, CDR1 is SGDLS and CDR2 is YYNGEE. V trimming: 4 bases; J trimming: 3 bases; junction bases outside the gene matches: 12. CDR3 size: 17 residues. DNA of the CDR3: TGTGCCAGCAGCTCCCCTAAGGACAGGGGTCAAACAGATACGCAGTATTTT. Translation: CASSSPKDRGQTDTQYF.

This clonotype was recorded at least ten times. This rearrangement joins TRBV3-1 to TRBJ2-5, with a tentative D call TRBD2 (5 bases). Germline CDR1 is LGHDT and CDR2 is YNNKEL (reference sequence). The CDR3 has 14 amino acids. The V and J ends lost 5 bases and 2 bases respectively, with 12 bases between them. The CDR3 loop is CASSAAVPQETQYF. CDR3 bases: TGTGCCAGCAGCGCAGCGGTCCCGCAAGAGACCCAGTACTTC.

The sample holds many counts of this clonotype. The V gene is TRBV9, the J gene TRBJ1-1; TRBD1 is a possible D gene (5 bases). CDR3 length: 15 amino acids. From germline, CDR1 is SGDLS and CDR2 YYNGEE. V lost 3 bases and J lost 10, with 22 bases in between. CDR3 loop: CASSAASDGQSAAFF. CDR3 in DNA: TGTGCCAGCAGCGCAGCATCCGACGGACAATCGGCAGCTTTCTTT.

This clonotype was counted ten times or more. The rearrangement uses TRBV20-1 and TRBJ1-5; 8 bases align to TRBD1. This CDR3 has 16 residues. V dropped 4 bases and J dropped 4; count of bases not matched to a gene: 12. Germline assignment: CDR1 DFQATT and CDR2 SNEGSKA (reference sequence). Here the CDR3 DNA reads TGCAGTGCTACACGGACAGGGACCGGAGGGAATCAGCCCCAGCATTTT. As protein: CSATRTGTGGNQPQHF.

This clonotype has only a few counts. This chain joins TRBV11-2 and TRBJ2-7, with 11 bases aligning to TRBD2. With 3 bases clipped from V and 5 bases from J, the junction kept 6 bases outside the gene matches. Germline V gene data show CDR1 as SGHAT and CDR2 as FQNNGV. This CDR3 contains 15 residues. CDR3 nucleotides: TGTGCCAGCAGCTTCGGGACTAGCGGTGGGGACGAGCAGTACTTC. It specifies CASSFGTSGGDEQYF.

At least ten counts were recorded for this clonotype. The chain is built from TRBV9 and TRBJ2-7; 10 bases agree with TRBD1. The CDR3 is 16 residues long. Germline V gene data show CDR1 as SGDLS and CDR2 as YYNGEE. The J segment lost 3 bases and the V segment lost 0 bases, leaving 6 bases of the junction unmatched. The CDR3 DNA reads as TGTGCCAGCAGCGTAGATTGGGACAGGGGATTCTACGAGCAGTACTTC. Translated: CASSVDWDRGFYEQYF.

This clonotype was counted many times. The genes are TRBV5-1 and TRBJ2-2; TRBD2 matches 7 bases. J gave up 0 bases and V 0 bases, and 2 bases lay outside the gene matches. Germline CDR1 is SGHRS and CDR2 is YFSETQ. The CDR3 sequence is 16 residues long. The CDR3 protein is CASSLELAPNTGELFF. CDR3 DNA: TGCGCCAGCAGCTTGGAACTAGCGCCGAACACCGGGGAGCTGTTTTTT.

This chain joins TRBV3-1 and TRBJ1-2; D perhaps matches TRBD1 (6 bases). V dropped 4 bases and J dropped 6 bases, with 18 bases sitting between them. The CDR3 extends over 15 amino acids. Germline loops: CDR1 LGHDT, CDR2 YNNKEL (reference sequence). CDR3 loop: CASSPGPRGGNGYTF. CDR3 nucleotides: TGTGCCAGCAGCCCCGGCCCTCGGGGGGGCAATGGCTACACCTTC. Full variable domain (rest looked up from reference TRBV3-1 and TRBJ1-2): DTAVSQTPKYLVTQMGNDKSIKCEQNLGHDTMYWYKQDSKKFLKIMFSYNNKELIINETVPNRFSPKSPDKAHLNLHINSLELGDSAVYFCASSPGPRGGNGYTFGSGTRLTVV.

By frequency in the sample, this clonotype is medium-sized. The chain uses TRBV6-4 and TRBJ2-6; D call uncertain. Per the germline V gene, CDR1 is MRHNA and CDR2 is SNTAGT. The CDR3 sequence is 14 residues long. V lost 2 bases and J 0 bases, leaving 2 bases between the germline ends. The CDR3 DNA reads as TGTGCCAGCAGTGACAACTCTGGGGCCAACGTCCTGACTTTC. Translated, it gives CASSDNSGANVLTF.

This clonotype was picked up many times. The gene calls are TRBV12-3 or TRBV12-4 and TRBJ2-1; D assignment may be TRBD1 or TRBD2 (5 bases each). V shed 4 bases and J shed 1 base, with 11 bases lying between them. There are 15 residues in the CDR3. The CDR3 loop is CASSWDRFSYNEQFF. The CDR3 coding sequence is TGTGCCAGCAGTTGGGACCGGTTTTCCTACAATGAGCAGTTCTTC.

The V call is TRBV20-1, the J call TRBJ2-7, with 9 bases aligning to TRBD1. J lost 3 bases, V lost 6 bases, and 3 bases had no gene match. The CDR3 runs 12 residues. The germline V gene has CDR1 DFQATT and CDR2 SNEGSKA (reference sequence). CDR3 bases: TGCAGTGCCCGGGACAGGGTCTACGAGCAGTACTTC. The encoded protein is CSARDRVYEQYF.

This clonotype was picked up a small number of times. V usage is TRBV20-1 and J usage is TRBJ2-7; TRBD2 matches 7 bases. In germline, CDR1 is DFQATT, CDR2 SNEGSKA (reference sequence). Trimming took 5 bases from V and 4 from J; bases not matched to a gene: 11. The CDR3 is 14 amino acids. CDR3 DNA sequence: TGCAGTGCTTATGACCCAGCGGGGTCATACGAGCAGTACTTC. It specifies CSAYDPAGSYEQYF.

This clonotype was recorded many times. This chain uses TRBV6-5 with TRBJ2-1; D gene ambiguous. The germline V gene encodes CDR1 MNHEY and CDR2 SVGAGI. The CDR3 contains 15 residues. With 0 bases removed from V and 4 bases from J, the gap between germline ends came to 10 bases. The CDR3 sequence: CASSYSMGEYNEQFF. CDR3 nucleotide sequence: TGTGCCAGCAGTTACTCGATGGGCGAATACAATGAGCAGTTCTTC.

This clonotype was recorded at least ten times. The chain carries TRBV5-1 and TRBJ2-2, with 14 bases matching TRBD2. Germline assignment: CDR1 SGHRS and CDR2 YFSETQ. The length of the CDR3 is 17 residues. The J segment lost 7 bases and the V segment lost 4 bases, leaving 9 bases of the junction unmatched. The CDR3 is CASSPTSGGAWIGELFF. The CDR3 DNA follows: TGCGCCAGCAGCCCGACTAGCGGGGGGGCCTGGATCGGGGAGCTGTTTTTT. The variable domain in full, with the rest retrieved from reference TRBV5-1 and TRBJ2-2, is KAGVTQTPRYLIKTRGQQVTLSCSPISGHRSVSWYQQTPGQGLQFLFEYFSETQRNKGNFPGRFSGRQFSNSRSEMNVSTLELGDSALYLCASSPTSGGAWIGELFFGEGSRLTVL.

This clonotype was detected only a few times. The genes are TRBV2 and TRBJ2-1; D is possibly TRBD1 (6 bases). The V end lost 4 bases, the J end lost 0 bases, and 10 bases lay between the germline ends. The CDR3 length is 15 residues. Germline assignment: CDR1 SNHLY and CDR2 FYNNEI. CDR3 in amino acids: CASSVDRSSYNEQFF. Written as DNA, the CDR3 is TGTGCCAGCAGTGTAGACAGGAGCTCCTACAATGAGCAGTTCTTC.

The rearrangement links TRBV9 to TRBJ2-1; tentative D call: TRBD2 (6 bases). The CDR3 is made up of 17 amino acids. In germline, CDR1 is SGDLS, CDR2 YYNGEE. Trimming removed 3 bases at V and 4 bases at J, with 20 bases between. The CDR3 DNA is TGTGCCAGCAGCGCCGGGGGTGCGGAGACTGGTTACAATGAGCAGTTCTTC. Its protein is CASSAGGAETGYNEQFF.

This clonotype was counted many times. The rearrangement links TRBV27 to TRBJ2-5, with D unresolved. Trimming removed 7 bases at V and 5 bases at J, with 8 bases between. The CDR3 is 11 residues long. Germline V lookup: CDR1 MNHEY, CDR2 SMNVEV (reference sequence). The CDR3 nucleotides are TGTGCCAGCAAGGATGGGGAGACCCAGTACTTC. Translated, it gives CASKDGETQYF.